Presented here are 21 T cell receptor beta chains from one specimen sequenced in a study of T cell repertoires in cytomegalovirus infection. TCRdb re-called the reads through MiXCR, storing one row per CDR3 protein. This table has about 740,000 distinct CDR3 sequences, about 40% appearing once. Input material: PBMCs. The receptors shown here come from a human donor in good health (CMV status not recorded). Some clones in this sample may be carry-over from other donors' samples.

In the case of this clonotype: At one end the junction does not follow the germline gene, possibly because of a read error. The chain joins TRBV2 to TRBJ1-2; D uncertain. Germline lookup yields CDR1 SNHLY and CDR2 FYNNEI. The CDR3 sequence is 10 residues long. The CDR3: CATQNYVYTF. In DNA form, the CDR3 reads TGTGCGACCCAGAACTATGTCTACACCTTC.

In this sample, this clonotype turned up a few times. The chain is built from TRBV24-1 and TRBJ1-2, with a possible D match to TRBD1 (5 bases). The CDR3 loop spans 13 amino acids. The V and J ends lost 7 bases and 2 bases respectively, with 10 bases between them. Germline CDR1 KGHDR, CDR2 SFDVKD. CDR3 nucleotide sequence: TGTGCCACCAGCCAGGGAACGAACTATGGCTACACCTTC. It specifies CATSQGTNYGYTF.

The chain has TRBV19 and TRBJ1-2; possibly TRBD1 for D (5 bases). This CDR3 is 15 amino acids long. V was cut by 3 bases and J by 8 bases, with 19 bases left in between. Germline assignment: CDR1 LNHDA and CDR2 SQIVND (reference sequence). The CDR3 reads CASSISVGAAKGYTF. CDR3 DNA sequence: TGTGCCAGTAGTATTTCGGTCGGGGCTGCTAAAGGCTACACCTTC.

The chain recombines TRBV2 with TRBJ2-7, with 7 nucleotides matching TRBD1. Trimming cost V 6 bases and J 4 bases; bases outside gene matches: 12. CDR3 length equals 15 residues. Germline CDR1 and CDR2: SNHLY and FYNNEI. CDR3 sequence (DNA): TGTGCCAGCAGCTTTCGGGACAGAAAAGTTTACGAGCAGTACTTC. Translated, it gives CASSFRDRKVYEQYF.

This chain connects TRBV19 to TRBJ2-5; D might be TRBD2 (7 bases). This CDR3 contains 14 residues. Germline lookup yields CDR1 LNHDA and CDR2 SQIVND (reference sequence). The germline V and J ends were trimmed by 7 bases and 4 bases, with 16 bases remaining between them. CDR3 in amino acids: CASMGAGVGETQYF. CDR3 nucleotides: TGTGCCAGTATGGGGGCGGGAGTCGGAGAGACCCAGTACTTC.

The gene calls are TRBV20-1 and TRBJ2-3; TRBD2 aligns across 13 bases. Unmatched junction bases numbered 11, after V lost 5 bases and J lost 0 bases. The CDR3 length is 18 residues. Germline CDR1 reads DFQATT; CDR2 reads SNEGSKA (reference sequence). The CDR3 is CSASDWGLAGTSTDTQYF. The CDR3 bases are TGCAGTGCTTCCGACTGGGGACTAGCGGGGACAAGCACAGATACGCAGTATTTT.

The sample holds many counts of this clonotype. The genes are TRBV7-2 and TRBJ1-3, with D perhaps TRBD1 (5 bases). Germline V gene sequence: CDR1 SGHTA, CDR2 FQGNSA. V was clipped by 8 bases and J by 0 bases, with 11 bases between them. This CDR3 contains 14 residues. CDR3: CASWDYHSGNTIYF. CDR3 nucleotides: TGTGCCAGCTGGGACTATCACTCTGGAAACACCATATATTTT.

This chain links TRBV2 with TRBJ2-7; weak D call: TRBD2 (6 bases). Trimming pared 2 bases from V and 0 bases from J, leaving 11 bases between. Germline CDR1 SNHLY, CDR2 FYNNEI. The CDR3 has 15 amino acids. CDR3: CASSEFFGSSYEQYF. CDR3 in DNA: TGTGCCAGCAGTGAATTCTTCGGGAGCTCCTACGAGCAGTACTTC.

The CDR3 loop is CASSVATTERRGTEAFF. CDR3 DNA sequence: TGTGCCAGCAGCGTAGCTACGACAGAAAGAAGGGGCACTGAAGCTTTCTTT. The chain joins TRBV9 to TRBJ1-1, with D tentatively TRBD1 (5 bases). Trimming left V 0 bases short and J 4 bases short, with 19 bases between. CDR1 and CDR2 (germline): SGDLS, YYNGEE. This CDR3 has 17 amino acids.

V gene TRBV20-1 combines with J gene TRBJ1-1, with 12 bases that match TRBD1. V dropped 3 bases and J dropped 4; count of bases not matched to a gene: 9. Per germline, CDR1 DFQATT and CDR2 SNEGSKA (reference sequence). This CDR3 spans 16 amino acids. The CDR3 DNA is TGCAGTGCTAGGCCCGCCGGGACAGGGGGCCGCACTGAAGCTTTCTTT. Its protein is CSARPAGTGGRTEAFF.

The J gene is TRBJ1-2, the V gene TRBV6-4; D is ambiguous. The germline CDR1 and CDR2 sequences are MRHNA and SNTAGT. The CDR3 covers 13 residues. Trimming stripped 0 bases from V and 8 bases from J, with 10 bases between. The CDR3 DNA is TGTGCCAGCAGTGACTCGAAAAGACAAGGCTACACCTTC. It yields the protein CASSDSKRQGYTF.

This clonotype was seen a handful of times. This sequence joins TRBV2 and TRBJ1-5; D ambiguous. Germline assignment: CDR1 SNHLY and CDR2 FYNNEI. This CDR3 contains 14 residues. Deletions cut 5 bases from V and 8 bases from J, with 16 bases between. The CDR3 sequence is CASSIASLREPQHF. CDR3 nucleotides: TGTGCCAGCAGTATCGCTTCACTCCGGGAGCCCCAGCATTTT. Full variable domain (missing parts from reference TRBV2 and TRBJ1-5): EPEVTQTPSHQVTQMGQEVILRCVPISNHLYFYWYRQILGQKVEFLVSFYNNEISEKSEIFDDQFSVERPDGSNFTLKIRSTKLEDSAMYFCASSIASLREPQHFGDGTRLSIL.

The V and J genes are TRBV7-6 and TRBJ2-5; TRBD1 might be the D (5 bases). This CDR3 is built from 15 residues. Germline CDR1 is SGHVS and CDR2 is FNYEAQ. The V and J ends lost 5 bases and 4 bases respectively, with 17 bases between them. CDR3 DNA: TGTGCCAGCAGCGTAGTTACAGGTGGCCCAGAGACCCAGTACTTC. It specifies CASSVVTGGPETQYF.

The chain recombines TRBV20-1 with TRBJ1-5; 8 bases map to TRBD1. The CDR3 runs 15 residues. The germline CDR1 and CDR2 sequences are DFQATT and SNEGSKA (reference sequence). With 2 bases clipped from V and 2 bases from J, the junction kept 5 bases outside the gene matches. The CDR3 region has the DNA TGCAGTGCTAGACAGGGGGCCGGAGGCAATCAGCCCCAGCATTTT. Its protein product is CSARQGAGGNQPQHF.

This chain uses TRBV4-1 with TRBJ2-4; D gene ambiguous. Germline V CDR1 and CDR2: MGHRA, YSYEKL. The CDR3 totals 14 residues. Trimming pared 3 bases from V and 2 bases from J, leaving 8 bases between. The CDR3 loop is CASSHIDSKNIQYF. CDR3 sequence (DNA): TGCGCCAGCAGCCACATAGATTCCAAAAACATTCAGTACTTC.

This clonotype was observed a few times. V gene TRBV4-2 combines with J gene TRBJ2-6; 11 bases are a match to TRBD2. The CDR3 loop spans 19 amino acids. The V and J ends lost 7 bases and 0 bases, in that order; junction bases with no gene match: 11. Germline lookup yields CDR1 LGHNA and CDR2 YNFKEQ. CDR3 protein: CASKALAGEEGSGANVLTF. The CDR3 nucleotides are TGTGCCAGCAAGGCACTAGCGGGAGAGGAGGGCTCTGGGGCCAACGTCCTGACTTTC.

This sequence joins TRBV28 and TRBJ2-7; unclear D gene. Trimming shortened V by 5 bases and J by 2 bases, and 10 bases separated the two germline ends. This CDR3 is 13 amino acids long. Germline V CDR1 and CDR2: MDHEN, SYDVKM. DNA for the CDR3: TGTGCCAGCAGTCAATTAGGGCCCTACGAGCAGTACTTC. As protein: CASSQLGPYEQYF.

The chain joins TRBV25-1 to TRBJ2-7; 11 nucleotides match TRBD2. The CDR3 sequence is 16 residues long. V was clipped by 8 bases and J by 3 bases; unmatched bases: 12. Germline lookup yields CDR1 MGHDK and CDR2 SYGVNS. CDR3 in DNA: TGTGCCAGCGGGGGGGGGCTAGCGGGGGGCCACTACGAGCAGTACTTC. Its translation: CASGGGLAGGHYEQYF.

This clonotype was seen more than once but under ten times. The J gene is TRBJ2-7, the V gene TRBV28; D is possibly TRBD1 (5 bases). V was clipped by 10 bases and J by 2 bases, with 18 bases between them. Germline V CDR1 and CDR2: MDHEN, SYDVKM. This CDR3 comprises 14 residues. CDR3 nucleotides: TGTGCCACCAGGATAGGGGTTCCAGCCTACGAGCAGTACTTC. Amino acid sequence: CATRIGVPAYEQYF. Using reference TRBV28 and TRBJ2-7 for the parts outside the CDR3, the full variable domain is DVKVTQSSRYLVKRTGEKVFLECVQDMDHENMFWYRQDPGLGLRLIYFSYDVKMKEKGDIPEGYSVSREKKERFSLILESASTNQTSMYLCATRIGVPAYEQYFGPGTRLTVT.

The gene calls are TRBV19 and TRBJ1-1; D gene ambiguous. There are 13 residues in the CDR3. V lost 5 bases and J lost 10, with 17 bases in between. Germline-derived CDR1 and CDR2 are LNHDA and SQIVND (reference sequence). The CDR3 loop is CASSAMNGLGAFF. CDR3 nucleotide sequence: TGTGCCAGTAGTGCAATGAATGGGCTGGGAGCTTTCTTT.

Regarding this clonotype: The junction does not match germline at one end; this may be a read error. The chain combines TRBV12-3 or TRBV12-4 with TRBJ2-7; D unclear. The CDR3 runs to 13 residues. Here the CDR3 reads CVSSSLGPYEQYF. The CDR3 coding sequence is TGTGTCAGCAGTTCCTTAGGGCCCTACGAGCAGTACTTC.